The source of this T cell receptor beta chain is a study of CD8+ T cells in alopecia areata. Study information: Treated patients swallowed 5 to 10 mg of oral tofacitinib twice daily. Dosing with tofacitinib proceeded for 6 to 18 months, followed by 6 months off drug. Study observations and caveats: Mice showed TCR sharing more clearly than patients did, possibly owing to HLA.

Treatment denoted: oral pan-JAK inhibitor, 5-10 mg twice daily. cDNA prepared by RNA extraction and subsequent reverse transcription served as the template for sequencing. Profiling relied on immunoSEQ multiplex PCR, and the TCRdb table lists in-frame clones only, not all of them. The repertoire has some 190,000 clones, around three fifths of them found once; the top ten carry approximately 0.93%. Turning to this clone: Its target is unknown. Within the sample, other DNA sequences also encode this same CDR3.

The germline gives CDR1 SQVTM, CDR2 ANQGSEA. CDR3 size: 12 residues. The V and J ends lost 1 base and 2 bases respectively, with 0 bases between them. This specimen was CD4+ T cells sorted from blood, taken at week 24, from a patient treated with tofacitinib. This sequence originates from a human donor with alopecia areata. The chain uses TRBV29-1 and TRBJ2-6, with no clear D. The CDR3 nucleotides are TGCAGCGTTGAAGCTGGGGCCAACGTCCTGACTTTC. Translation gives CSVEAGANVLTF. Full variable domain (remainder filled in from reference TRBV29-1 and TRBJ2-6): SAVISQKPSRDICQRGTSLTIQCQVDSQVTMMFWYRQQPGQSLTLIATANQGSEATYESGFVIDKFPISRPNLTFSTLTVSNMSPEDSSIYLCSVEAGANVLTFGAGSRLTVL.